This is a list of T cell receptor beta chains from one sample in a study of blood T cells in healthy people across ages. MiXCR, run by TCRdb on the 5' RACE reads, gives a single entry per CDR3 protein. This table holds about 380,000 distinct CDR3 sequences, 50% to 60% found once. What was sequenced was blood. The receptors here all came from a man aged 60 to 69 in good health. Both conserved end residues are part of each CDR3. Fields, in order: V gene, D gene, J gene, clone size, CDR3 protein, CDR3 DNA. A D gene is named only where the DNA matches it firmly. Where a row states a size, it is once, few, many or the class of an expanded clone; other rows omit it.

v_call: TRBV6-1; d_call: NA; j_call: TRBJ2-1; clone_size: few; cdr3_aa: CASSRTSLNEQFF; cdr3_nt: TGTGCCAGCAGTCGAACTAGCTTGAATGAGCAGTTCTTC
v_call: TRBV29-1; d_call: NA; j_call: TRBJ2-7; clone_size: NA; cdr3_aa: CSVISQGYEQYF; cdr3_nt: TGCAGCGTTATATCCCAGGGATACGAGCAGTACTTC
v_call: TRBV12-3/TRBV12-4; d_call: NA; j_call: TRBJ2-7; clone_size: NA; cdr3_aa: CASSFFGETPYF; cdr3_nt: TGTGCCAGCAGTTTTTTTGGGGAGACCCCGTACTTC
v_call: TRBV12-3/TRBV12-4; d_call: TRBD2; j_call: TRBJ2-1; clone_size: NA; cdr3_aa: CASSPMPAGGNEQFF; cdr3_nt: TGTGCCAGCAGTCCCATGCCGGCGGGGGGTAATGAGCAGTTCTTC
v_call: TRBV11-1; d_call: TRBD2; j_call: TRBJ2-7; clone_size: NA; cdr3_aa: CASSVPSGVNPYEQYF; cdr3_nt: TGTGCCAGCAGCGTACCGAGCGGGGTGAACCCGTACGAGCAGTACTTC
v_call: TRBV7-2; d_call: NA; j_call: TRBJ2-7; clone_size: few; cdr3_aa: CASGDRDEQYF; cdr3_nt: TGTGCCAGCGGAGATAGGGACGAGCAGTACTTC
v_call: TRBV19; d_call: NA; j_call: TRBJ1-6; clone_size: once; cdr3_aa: CASTSGNNYNSPLHF; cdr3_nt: TGTGCCAGTACGTCAGGGAACAACTATAATTCACCCCTCCACTTT
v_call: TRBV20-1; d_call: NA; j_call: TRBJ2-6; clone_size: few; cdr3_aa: CSARDRTAESGANVLTF; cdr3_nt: TGCAGTGCTAGAGATCGGACCGCGGAGTCTGGGGCCAACGTCCTGACTTTC
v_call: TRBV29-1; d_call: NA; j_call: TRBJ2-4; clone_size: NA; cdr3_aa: CSVVGKGNIQYF; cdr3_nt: TGCAGCGTGGTCGGAAAGGGGAACATTCAGTACTTC
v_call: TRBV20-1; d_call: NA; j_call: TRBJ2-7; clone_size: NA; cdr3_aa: CSARHGQRTYEQYF; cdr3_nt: TGCAGTGCTAGACACGGACAGAGGACCTACGAGCAGTACTTC
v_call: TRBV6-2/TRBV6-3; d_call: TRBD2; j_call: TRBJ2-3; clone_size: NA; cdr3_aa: CASSYSRVLAGLLFRDTQYF; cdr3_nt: TGTGCCAGCAGTTACTCGAGAGTACTAGCGGGACTCCTTTTTAGGGATACGCAGTATTTT
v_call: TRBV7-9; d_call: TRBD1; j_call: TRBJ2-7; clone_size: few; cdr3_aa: CASSLTGDKQYF; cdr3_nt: TGTGCCAGCAGCTTGACAGGGGACAAGCAGTACTTC
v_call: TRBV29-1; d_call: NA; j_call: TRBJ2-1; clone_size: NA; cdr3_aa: CSVVVYNEQFF; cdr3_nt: TGCAGCGTTGTTGTCTACAATGAGCAGTTCTTC
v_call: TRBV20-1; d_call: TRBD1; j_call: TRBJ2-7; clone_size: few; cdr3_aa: CSALGQAYEQYF; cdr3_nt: TGCAGTGCCCTGGGACAGGCCTACGAGCAGTACTTC
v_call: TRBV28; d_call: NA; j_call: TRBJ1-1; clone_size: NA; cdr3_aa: CASSWENTVNTEAFF; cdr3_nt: TGTGCCAGCAGTTGGGAAAACACTGTGAACACTGAAGCTTTCTTT
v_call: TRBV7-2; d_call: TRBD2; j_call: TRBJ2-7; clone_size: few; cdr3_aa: CASSPPAGATYEQYF; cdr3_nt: TGTGCCAGCAGCCCCCCAGCGGGAGCCACCTACGAGCAGTACTTC
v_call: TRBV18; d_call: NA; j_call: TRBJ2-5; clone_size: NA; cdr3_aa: CASSPGVQETQYF; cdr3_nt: TGTGCCAGCTCACCAGGGGTCCAAGAGACCCAGTACTTC
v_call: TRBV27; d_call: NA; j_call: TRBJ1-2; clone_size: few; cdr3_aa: CASSFFQGYGYTF; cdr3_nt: TGTGCCAGCAGTTTTTTTCAGGGATATGGCTACACCTTC
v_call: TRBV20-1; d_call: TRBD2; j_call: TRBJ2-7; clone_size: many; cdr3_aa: CSARDSVRLATYEQYF; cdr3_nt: TGCAGTGCTAGAGATTCAGTGAGACTAGCGACCTACGAGCAGTACTTC
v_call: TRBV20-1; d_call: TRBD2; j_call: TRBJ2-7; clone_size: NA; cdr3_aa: CSARVFGLLAVNGPYNEQYF; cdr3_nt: TGCAGTGCTAGGGTGTTCGGTTTGCTAGCGGTCAATGGACCCTACAATGAGCAGTACTTC
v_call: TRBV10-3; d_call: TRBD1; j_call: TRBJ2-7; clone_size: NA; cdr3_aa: CAISQTGGTGYEQYF; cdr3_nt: TGTGCCATCAGCCAGACAGGGGGCACGGGTTACGAGCAGTACTTC
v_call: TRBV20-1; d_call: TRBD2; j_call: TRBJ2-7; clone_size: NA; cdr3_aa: CSSPPRVAGGEQYF; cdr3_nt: TGCAGTTCTCCACCCCGGGTGGCGGGAGGCGAGCAGTACTTC
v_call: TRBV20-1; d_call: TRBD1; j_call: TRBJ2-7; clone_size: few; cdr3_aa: CSANRDRGYEQYF; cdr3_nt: TGCAGTGCTAACCGGGACAGGGGCTACGAGCAGTACTTC
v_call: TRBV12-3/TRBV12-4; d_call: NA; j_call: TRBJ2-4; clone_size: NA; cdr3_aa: CASRSIRRCEQYF; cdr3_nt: TGTGCCAGCAGATCTATACGGAGGTGTGAGCAGTACTTC
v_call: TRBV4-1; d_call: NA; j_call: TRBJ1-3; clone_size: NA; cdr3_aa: CASSRGTRGNTIYF; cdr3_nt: TGCGCCAGCAGCCGAGGCACTAGGGGAAACACCATATATTTT
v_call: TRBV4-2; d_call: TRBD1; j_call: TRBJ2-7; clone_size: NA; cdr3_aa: CASSQTGTGGREQYF; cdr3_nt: TGTGCCAGCAGCCAAACCGGGACAGGGGGGCGCGAGCAGTACTTC
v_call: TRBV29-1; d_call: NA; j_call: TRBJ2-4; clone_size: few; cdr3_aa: CSVEGGRKHAKNIQYF; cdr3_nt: TGCAGCGTTGAAGGGGGGAGGAAACACGCCAAAAACATTCAGTACTTC
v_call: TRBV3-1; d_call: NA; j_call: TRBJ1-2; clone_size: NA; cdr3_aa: CASSQEGPNRLGGYTF; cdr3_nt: TGTGCCAGCAGCCAAGAAGGGCCAAATCGGCTCGGTGGCTACACCTTC
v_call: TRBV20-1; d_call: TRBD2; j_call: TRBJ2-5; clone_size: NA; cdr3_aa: CSSQSGEESQYF; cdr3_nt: TGCAGTTCACAGAGCGGGGAAGAGTCCCAGTACTTC
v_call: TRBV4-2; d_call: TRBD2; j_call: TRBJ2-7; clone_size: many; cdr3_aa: CASSQDKGLAEGYEQYF; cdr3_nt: TGTGCCAGCAGCCAAGATAAAGGACTAGCGGAGGGTTACGAGCAGTACTTC
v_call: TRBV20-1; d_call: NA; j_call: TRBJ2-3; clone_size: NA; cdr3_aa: CSARALSSARGDTQYF; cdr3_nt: TGCAGTGCTAGGGCCCTTAGCAGCGCCCGTGGAGATACGCAGTATTTT
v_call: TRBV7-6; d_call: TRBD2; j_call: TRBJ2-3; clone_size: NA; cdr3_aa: CASSLVTSGRRGTQYF; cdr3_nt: TGTGCCAGCAGCTTAGTAACTAGCGGGAGAAGAGGTACGCAGTATTTT
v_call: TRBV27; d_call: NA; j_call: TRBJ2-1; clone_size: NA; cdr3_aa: CASRAGGYEQFF; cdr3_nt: TGTGCCAGCCGCGCCGGTGGGTACGAGCAGTTCTTC
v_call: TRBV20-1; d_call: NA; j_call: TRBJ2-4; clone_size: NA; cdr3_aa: CSARAGFKNIQYF; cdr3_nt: TGCAGTGCTAGGGCCGGGTTCAAAAACATTCAGTACTTC
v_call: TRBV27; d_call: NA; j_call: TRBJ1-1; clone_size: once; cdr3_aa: CASSFYQGFEAFF; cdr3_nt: TGTGCCAGCAGTTTCTACCAGGGTTTTGAAGCTTTCTTT
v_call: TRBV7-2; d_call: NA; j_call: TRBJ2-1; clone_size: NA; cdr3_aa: CASSVRQRVNEQFF; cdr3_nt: TGTGCCAGCAGCGTCCGGCAGCGGGTCAATGAGCAGTTCTTC
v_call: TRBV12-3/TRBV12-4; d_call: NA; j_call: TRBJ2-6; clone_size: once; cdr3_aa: CASSFRGHPSVANVLTF; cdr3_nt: TGTGCCAGCAGTTTCCGGGGACACCCATCTGTGGCCAACGTCCTGACTTTC
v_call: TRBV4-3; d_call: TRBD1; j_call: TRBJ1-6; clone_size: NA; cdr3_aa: CASSQVWTGGRSPLHF; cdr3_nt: TGCGCCAGCAGCCAAGTTTGGACAGGGGGCAGGTCACCCCTCCACTTT
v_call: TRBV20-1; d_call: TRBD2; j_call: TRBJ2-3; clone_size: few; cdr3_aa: CSARDPSTSGSVDTQYF; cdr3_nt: TGCAGTGCTAGAGATCCCTCGACTAGCGGATCGGTGGATACGCAGTATTTT
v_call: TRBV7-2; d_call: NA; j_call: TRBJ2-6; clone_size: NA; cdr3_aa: CASSLTGIGANVLTF; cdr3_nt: TGTGCCAGCAGCTTAACAGGGATCGGGGCCAACGTCCTGACTTTC
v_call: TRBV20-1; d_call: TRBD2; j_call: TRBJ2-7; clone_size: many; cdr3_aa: CSARDSLAGASYEQYF; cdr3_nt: TGCAGTGCTAGAGATAGTCTAGCGGGAGCATCCTACGAGCAGTACTTC
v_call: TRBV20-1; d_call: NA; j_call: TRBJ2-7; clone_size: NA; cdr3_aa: CSARVYEQYF; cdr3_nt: TGCAGTGCTAGAGTCTACGAGCAGTACTTC
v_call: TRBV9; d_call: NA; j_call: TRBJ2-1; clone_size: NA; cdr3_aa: CASSEGTPSYNEQFF; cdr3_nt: TGTGCCAGCAGCGAGGGGACTCCCTCCTACAATGAGCAGTTCTTC